The clone carrying this T cell receptor beta chain turned up a few times. Its antigen is still unknown. The lymph nodes were axillary draining lymph nodes from breast cancer patients. The sample belongs to a study of breast tumors, draining lymph nodes, adjacent tissues. Study-level results: That most tumor T cells come from lymph nodes remained unproven.

In TCRdb, the multiplex PCR reads were re-called with MiXCR into one record per CDR3 protein. The repertoire has 150,000 to 200,000 distinct CDR3 sequences, around 33% of them found once; the top ten carry around 4.5%. The length of the CDR3 is 15 residues. Germline values: CDR1 SGHTA, CDR2 FQGNSA. Trimming took 11 bases from V and 5 from J; bases not matched to a gene: 15. Input material: axillary lymph node tissue. This TCR derives from a female donor with breast cancer. Some clones in this sample may be carry-over from other donors' samples. The rearrangement uses TRBV7-2 and TRBJ2-5, with 9 bases lining up with TRBD2. CDR3 nucleotides: TGTGCCTGGGGGGGCGCGGGGGGGCCGGGGGAGACCCAGTACTTC. As protein: CAWGGAGGPGETQYF.